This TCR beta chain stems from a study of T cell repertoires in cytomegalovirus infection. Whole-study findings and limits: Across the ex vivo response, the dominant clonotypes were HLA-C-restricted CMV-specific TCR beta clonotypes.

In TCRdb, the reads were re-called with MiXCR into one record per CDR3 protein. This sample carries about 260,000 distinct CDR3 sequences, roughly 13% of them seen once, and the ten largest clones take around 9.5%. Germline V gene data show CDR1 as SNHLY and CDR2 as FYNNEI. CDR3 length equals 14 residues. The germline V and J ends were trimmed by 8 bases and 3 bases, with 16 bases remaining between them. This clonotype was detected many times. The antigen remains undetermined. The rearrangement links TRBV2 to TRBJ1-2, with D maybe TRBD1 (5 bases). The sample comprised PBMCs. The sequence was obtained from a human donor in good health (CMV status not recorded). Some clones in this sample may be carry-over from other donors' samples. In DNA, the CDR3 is TGTGCCAGCTCTAGAGGGAGGGGATACTATGGCTACACCTTC. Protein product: CASSRGRGYYGYTF.